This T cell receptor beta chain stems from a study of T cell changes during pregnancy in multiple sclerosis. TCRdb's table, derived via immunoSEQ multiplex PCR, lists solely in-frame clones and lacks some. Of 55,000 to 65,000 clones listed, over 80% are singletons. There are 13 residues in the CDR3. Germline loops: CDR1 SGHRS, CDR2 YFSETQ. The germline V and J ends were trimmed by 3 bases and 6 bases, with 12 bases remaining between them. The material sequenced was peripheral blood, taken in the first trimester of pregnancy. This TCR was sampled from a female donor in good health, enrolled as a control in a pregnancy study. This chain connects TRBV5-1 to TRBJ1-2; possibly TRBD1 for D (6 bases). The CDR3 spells CASSSTGLNGYTF. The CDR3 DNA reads TGCGCCAGCAGCTCCACAGGGTTGAATGGCTACACCTTC.